The text below deals with one T cell receptor (beta chain). Its antigen is not known. The CDR3 totals 15 residues. Germline trimming cut 6 bases from V and 1 base from J; bases unmatched to any gene: 2. Germline lookup yields CDR1 MNHEY and CDR2 SVGAGI. Time point denoted: week 23, last vaccination. A 20-mer mutant IDH1 peptide at 300 ug was injected subcutaneously with topical imiquimod. This sample was taken from a study of a mutant IDH1 vaccine in newly diagnosed glioma. Overall study: Standard pretreatment was either radiotherapy, temozolomide, or, for most, radiochemotherapy with temozolomide.

The data were produced by immunoSEQ multiplex PCR, yet TCRdb's version contains in-frame clones alone and is incomplete. The sample has around 26,000 clones, around 84% seen once. This specimen was PBMCs, taken from a glioma patient whose treatment included an IDH1 peptide vaccine. This sequence originates from a woman younger than 45 with glioma. The V gene is TRBV6-5, the J gene TRBJ2-3; 12 bases fit TRBD2. CDR3 in amino acids: CASSRLAGGTDTQYF. The CDR3 nucleotides read TGTGCCAGCAGCAGACTAGCGGGGGGCACAGATACGCAGTATTTT.